This entry describes one TCR beta chain. The entry originates in a study of beta chain features in type 1 diabetes. The germline V gene encodes CDR1 GTSNPN and CDR2 SVGIG (reference sequence). This CDR3 contains 13 residues. Trimming cost V 2 bases and J 3 bases; bases outside gene matches: 3. All of the isolated RNA was reverse transcribed, so expressed TCRB transcripts were sequenced. Data came from immunoSEQ multiplex PCR; TCRdb stores just in-frame clones and leaves some out. The sample consists of over 150,000 clones, about 8.1% of them appearing once. The V gene is TRBV30, the J gene TRBJ2-5; TRBD1 agrees at 7 bases. The clonotype was recovered from a man aged 18 to 29 in good health. Sequencing was performed on central memory CD4+ T cells from blood. The CDR3 nucleotides read TGTGCCTGGAGTCAGGGACAGAAAGAGACCCAGTACTTC. Protein sequence: CAWSQGQKETQYF.